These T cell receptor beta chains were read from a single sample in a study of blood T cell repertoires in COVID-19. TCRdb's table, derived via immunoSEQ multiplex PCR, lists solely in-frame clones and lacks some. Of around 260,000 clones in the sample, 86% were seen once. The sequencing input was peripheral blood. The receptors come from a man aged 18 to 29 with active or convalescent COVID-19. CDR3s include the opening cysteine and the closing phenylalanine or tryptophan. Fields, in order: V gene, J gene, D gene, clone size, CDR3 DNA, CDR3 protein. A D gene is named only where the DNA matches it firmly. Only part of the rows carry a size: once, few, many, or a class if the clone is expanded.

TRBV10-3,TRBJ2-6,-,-,TGTGCCACCCGGGACACGAACTCTGGGGCCAACGTCCTGACTTTC,CATRDTNSGANVLTF
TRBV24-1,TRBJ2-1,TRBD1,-,TGTGCCACCAGTGATTTCAGGACAGGGGTAGGGAATGAGCAGTTCTTC,CATSDFRTGVGNEQFF
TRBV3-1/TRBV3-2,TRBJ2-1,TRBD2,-,TGTGCCAGCAGACTTATGGGCACTAGCGGGAGTCGGATAAATGAGCAGTTCTTC,CASRLMGTSGSRINEQFF
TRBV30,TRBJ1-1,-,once,TGTGCCTGGATGCGCCCAACTGAAGCTTTCTTT,CAWMRPTEAFF
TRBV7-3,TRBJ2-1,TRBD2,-,TGTGCCAGCAGCTCGTCGACTAGCGGGAACAATGAGCAGTTCTTC,CASSSSTSGNNEQFF
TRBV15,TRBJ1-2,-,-,TGTGCCACCAGCAGAGATCGAGGTGGCTATGGCTACACCTTC,CATSRDRGGYGYTF
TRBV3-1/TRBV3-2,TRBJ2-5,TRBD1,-,TGTGCCAGCAGCCAGGGACAGCAAGAGACCCAGTACTTC,CASSQGQQETQYF
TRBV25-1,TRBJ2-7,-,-,TGTGCCAGCAGTGGTCACAGGGTAAGCGAGCAGTACTTC,CASSGHRVSEQYF
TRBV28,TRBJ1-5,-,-,TGTGCGGTGCGGCGGGAAGATCAGCCCCAGCATTTT,CAVRREDQPQHF
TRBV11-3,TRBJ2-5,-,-,TGTGCCAGCACACAGGACAGAGAGACCCAGTACTTC,CASTQDRETQYF
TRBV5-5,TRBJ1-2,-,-,TGTGCCAGCAGCTTGGTGGGCAACCCGACAGCTAACTATGGCTACACCTTC,CASSLVGNPTANYGYTF
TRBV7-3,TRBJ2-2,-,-,TGTGCCAGCAGCTCTCTCGGAGCCGGGGAGCTGTTTTTT,CASSSLGAGELFF
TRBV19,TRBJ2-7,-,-,TGTGCCAGTAGCACAGGGTTCGGACTCTCCTACGAGCAGTACTTC,CASSTGFGLSYEQYF
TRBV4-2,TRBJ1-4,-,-,TGTGCCAGCAGCCAAGTCTCACCCTTCTCCAGATCTCTTGAAAAACTGTTTTTT,CASSQVSPFSRSLEKLFF
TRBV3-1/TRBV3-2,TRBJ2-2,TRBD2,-,TGTGCCAGCAGCCAAGACCAACCGACTAGCGGGAGGGCCCTGAACACCGGGGAGCTGTTTTTT,CASSQDQPTSGRALNTGELFF
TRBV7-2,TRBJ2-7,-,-,TGTGCCAGCAGCCGCCCAAGCACCACCTACGAGCAGTACTTC,CASSRPSTTYEQYF
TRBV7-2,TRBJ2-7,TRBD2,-,TGTGCCAGCAGCACCAGACTAGCGGGGGACTACGAGCAGTACTTC,CASSTRLAGDYEQYF
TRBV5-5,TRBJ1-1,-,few,TGTGCCAGCAGCTTGACGGGGAGGGCTGAAGCTTTCTTT,CASSLTGRAEAFF
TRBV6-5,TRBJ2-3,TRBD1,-,TGTGCCAGCAGTTTGCGGACAGGGGTTGAAGATACGCAGTATTTT,CASSLRTGVEDTQYF
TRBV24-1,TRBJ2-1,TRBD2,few,TGTGCCACCTTGGGGGGGACTGGGGACAATGAGCAGTTCTTC,CATLGGTGDNEQFF
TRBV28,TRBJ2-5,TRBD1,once,TGTGCCAGCAGTCCGCCCGGACAGGGGGCACAAGAGACCCAGTACTTC,CASSPPGQGAQETQYF
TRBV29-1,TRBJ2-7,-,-,TGCAGCGTTGCTCCCGGGTCCTACGAGCAGTACTTC,CSVAPGSYEQYF
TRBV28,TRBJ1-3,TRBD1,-,TGTGCCAGCAGGGGTCCGGGACAGGGCTCTGGAAACACCATATATTTT,CASRGPGQGSGNTIYF
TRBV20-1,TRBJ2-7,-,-,TGCAGTGCTAGTGGACCGGCAGGCTTGTCCTACGAGCAGTACTTC,CSASGPAGLSYEQYF
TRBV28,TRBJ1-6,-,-,TGTGCCAGCAGGACACCTTTGAGCTCCTATAATTCACCCCTCCACTTT,CASRTPLSSYNSPLHF
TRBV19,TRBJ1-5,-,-,TGTGCCAGTACTTTCGGGCTGGGAGATGGGGTCAATCAGCCCCAGCATTTT,CASTFGLGDGVNQPQHF
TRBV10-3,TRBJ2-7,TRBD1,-,TGTGCCATCAGTGATGGACAGGGGTGGGGAGAGCAGTACTTC,CAISDGQGWGEQYF
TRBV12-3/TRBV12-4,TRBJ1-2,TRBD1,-,TGTGCCAGCTTGGGACAGGGAAAGTATGGCTACACCTTC,CASLGQGKYGYTF
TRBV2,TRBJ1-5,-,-,TGTGCCAGCAGCAGAGGCCCACGCGATCAGCCCCAGCATTTT,CASSRGPRDQPQHF
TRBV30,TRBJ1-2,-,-,TGTGCCTGTAGCACCAACTATGGCTACACCTTC,CACSTNYGYTF
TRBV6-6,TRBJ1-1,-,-,TGTGCCAGCAGTTCGAACAGGGAGGGGGCTTTCTTT,CASSSNREGAFF
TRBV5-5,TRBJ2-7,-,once,TGTGCCAGCAGCGCGGGGCAGGGACCCTACGAGCAGTACTTC,CASSAGQGPYEQYF
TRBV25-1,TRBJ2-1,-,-,TGTGCCAGCAGTGAATTGAGGGGGTACAATGAGCAGTTCTTC,CASSELRGYNEQFF
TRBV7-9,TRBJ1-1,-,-,TGTGCCAGCAGCTTGGCGACGGGTCCCGGAGCTTTCTTT,CASSLATGPGAFF
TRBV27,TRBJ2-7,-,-,TGTGCCAGCAGTCCCTACTACGAGCAGTACTTC,CASSPYYEQYF
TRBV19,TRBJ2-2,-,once,TGTGCCAGTAGTCTCGGGACTCCTTACACCGGGGAGCTGTTTTTT,CASSLGTPYTGELFF
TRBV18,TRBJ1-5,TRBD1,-,TGTGCCAGCTCACCCGAACCCGGGACAGGCGTTGGGCCCCAGCATTTT,CASSPEPGTGVGPQHF
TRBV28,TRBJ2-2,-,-,TGTGCCAGCCGGGAACTTACCGGGGAGCTGTTTTTT,CASRELTGELFF
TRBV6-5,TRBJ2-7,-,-,TGTGCCAACAGTTACTCGAACAGGCGGTCGTACGAGCAGTACTTC,CANSYSNRRSYEQYF
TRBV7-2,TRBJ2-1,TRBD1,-,TGTGCCAGCAGCTCCCAACAGGGGCGAGGGAATAATGAGCAGTTCTTC,CASSSQQGRGNNEQFF
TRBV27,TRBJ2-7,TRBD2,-,TGTGCCAGCAGTTCCCCCAAAATAGCGGGGTACCCCTACGAGCAGTACTTC,CASSSPKIAGYPYEQYF
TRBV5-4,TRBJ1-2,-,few,TGTGCCAGCAGCTTTGGGAGGGATGGCTACACCTTC,CASSFGRDGYTF
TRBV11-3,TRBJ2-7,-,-,TGTGCCAGCAGTTCAGACTACGAGCAGTACTTC,CASSSDYEQYF
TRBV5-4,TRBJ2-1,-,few,TGTGCCAGCAGGATTGGCGGCGCGGAGGCTTACAATGAGCAGTTCTTC,CASRIGGAEAYNEQFF
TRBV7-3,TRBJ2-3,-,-,TGTGCCAGCAGCTTTGCCGGGTCCCCAGATACGCAGTATTTT,CASSFAGSPDTQYF
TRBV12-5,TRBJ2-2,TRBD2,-,TGTGCTAGTGGTTTCGAGCGGGAGTATACCGGGGAGCTGTTTTTT,CASGFEREYTGELFF
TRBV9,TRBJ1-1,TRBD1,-,TGTGCCAGCAGCGCAAAACAGGGGAGGAGGATCACTGAAGCTTTCTTT,CASSAKQGRRITEAFF
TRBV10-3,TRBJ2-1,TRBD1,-,TGTGCCATCAGCGCATCTACGGGACAGGGGATTGATGAGCAGTTCTTC,CAISASTGQGIDEQFF
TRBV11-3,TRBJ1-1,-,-,TGTGCCAGCAGCTTAGCAGGGGTTGACACTGAAGCTTTCTTT,CASSLAGVDTEAFF
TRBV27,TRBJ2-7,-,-,TGTGCCAGCACCCCTGTCGGGACAACTCACGAGCAGTACTTC,CASTPVGTTHEQYF